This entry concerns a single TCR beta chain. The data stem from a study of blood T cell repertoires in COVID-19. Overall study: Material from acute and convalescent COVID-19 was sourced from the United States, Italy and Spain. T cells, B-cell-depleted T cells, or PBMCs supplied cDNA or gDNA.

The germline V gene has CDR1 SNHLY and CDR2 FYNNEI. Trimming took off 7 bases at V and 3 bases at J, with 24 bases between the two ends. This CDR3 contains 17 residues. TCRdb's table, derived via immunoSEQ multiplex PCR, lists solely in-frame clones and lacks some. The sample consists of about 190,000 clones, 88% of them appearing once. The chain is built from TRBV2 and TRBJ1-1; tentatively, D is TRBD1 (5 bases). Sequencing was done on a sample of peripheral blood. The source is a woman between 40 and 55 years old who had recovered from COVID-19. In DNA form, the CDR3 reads TGTGCCAGCATCACCCCGGGACTAAGAGTAGGATACACTGAAGCTTTCTTT. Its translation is CASITPGLRVGYTEAFF.